The text below deals with one T cell receptor (beta chain). The data were taken from a study of T cell clonotyping in hematopoietic cell transplantation. TCRdb keeps only in-frame clones here, not all; method: immunoSEQ multiplex PCR. Of approximately 4,600 clones in the sample, less than 95% are singletons; the top ten hold 6.3%. The CDR3 has 11 residues. V was clipped by 1 base and J by 13 bases, with 8 bases between them. Per the germline V gene, CDR1 is MGHDK and CDR2 is SYGVNS. Specimen: PBMCs, collected 180 days after allogeneic stem cell transplant. J is TRBJ2-1 and V is TRBV25-1, with D possibly TRBD1 on 6 matching bases. This TCR derives from a male patient over 55 who had an allogeneic stem cell transplant from a related donor, so the T cells may come from the graft donor. Some clones in this sample may be carry-over from other donors' samples. The CDR3 reads CASSEWGPQFF. The DNA for the CDR3 is TGTGCCAGCAGTGAATGGGGGCCTCAGTTCTTC.